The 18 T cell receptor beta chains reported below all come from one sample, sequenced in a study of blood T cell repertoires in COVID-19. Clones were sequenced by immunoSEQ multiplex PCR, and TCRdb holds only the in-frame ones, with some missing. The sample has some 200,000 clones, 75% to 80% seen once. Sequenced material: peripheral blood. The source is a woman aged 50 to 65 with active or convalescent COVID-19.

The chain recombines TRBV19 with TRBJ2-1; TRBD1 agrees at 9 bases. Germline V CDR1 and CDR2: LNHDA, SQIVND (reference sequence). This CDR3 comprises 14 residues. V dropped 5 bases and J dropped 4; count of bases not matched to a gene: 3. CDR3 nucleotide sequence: TGTGCCAGTAGTCTGGGACAGGGATACAATGAGCAGTTCTTC. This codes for CASSLGQGYNEQFF.

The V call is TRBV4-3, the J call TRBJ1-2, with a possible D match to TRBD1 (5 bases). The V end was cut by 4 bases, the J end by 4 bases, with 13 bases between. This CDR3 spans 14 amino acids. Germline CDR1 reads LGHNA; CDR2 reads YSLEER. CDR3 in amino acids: CASSPGGIGYGYTF. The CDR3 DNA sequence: TGCGCCAGCAGCCCCGGGGGGATTGGCTATGGCTACACCTTC.

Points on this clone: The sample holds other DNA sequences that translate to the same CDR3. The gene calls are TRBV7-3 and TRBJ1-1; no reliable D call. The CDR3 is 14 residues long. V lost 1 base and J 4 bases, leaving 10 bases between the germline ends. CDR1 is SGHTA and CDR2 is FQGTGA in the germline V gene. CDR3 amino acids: CASSLMGPGTEAFF. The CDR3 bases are TGTGCCAGCAGCTTAATGGGTCCAGGCACTGAAGCTTTCTTT.

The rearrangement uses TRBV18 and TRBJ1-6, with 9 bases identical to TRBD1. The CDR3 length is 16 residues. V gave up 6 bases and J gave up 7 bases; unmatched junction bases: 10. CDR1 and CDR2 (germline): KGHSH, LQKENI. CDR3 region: CASSRGQGQVNSPLHF. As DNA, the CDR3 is TGTGCCAGCTCTCGAGGACAGGGGCAAGTGAATTCACCCCTCCACTTT.

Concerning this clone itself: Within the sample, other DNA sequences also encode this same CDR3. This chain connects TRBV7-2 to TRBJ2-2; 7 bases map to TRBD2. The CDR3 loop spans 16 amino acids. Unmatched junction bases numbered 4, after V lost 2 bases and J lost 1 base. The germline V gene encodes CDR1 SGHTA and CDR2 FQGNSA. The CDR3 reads CASSLLASGNTGELFF. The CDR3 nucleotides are TGTGCCAGCAGCTTATTGGCTAGCGGGAACACCGGGGAGCTGTTTTTT.

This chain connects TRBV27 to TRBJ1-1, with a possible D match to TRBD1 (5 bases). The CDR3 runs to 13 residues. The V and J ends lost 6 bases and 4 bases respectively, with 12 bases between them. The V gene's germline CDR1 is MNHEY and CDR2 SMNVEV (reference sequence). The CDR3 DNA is TGTGCCAGCAGGGACGGGGGGGGCACTGAAGCTTTCTTT. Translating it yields CASRDGGGTEAFF.

CDR3 sequence reads: CASSPISLGTFTYEQYF. The CDR3 DNA is TGTGCCAGCAGCCCTATCTCCCTCGGGACATTCACCTACGAGCAGTACTTC. The gene calls are TRBV6-2 or TRBV6-3 and TRBJ2-7, with D possibly being TRBD1 (6 bases). The V end lost 6 bases, the J end lost 2 bases, and 23 bases lay between the germline ends. CDR3 length equals 17 residues. CDR1 and CDR2 (germline): MNHEY, SVGEGT.

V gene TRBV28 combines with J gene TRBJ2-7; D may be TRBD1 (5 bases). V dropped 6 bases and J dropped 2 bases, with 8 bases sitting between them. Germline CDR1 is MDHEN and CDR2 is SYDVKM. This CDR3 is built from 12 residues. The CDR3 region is CASRTEAYEQYF. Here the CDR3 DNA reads TGTGCCAGCAGGACAGAAGCCTACGAGCAGTACTTC. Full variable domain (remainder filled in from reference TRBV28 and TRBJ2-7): DVKVTQSSRYLVKRTGEKVFLECVQDMDHENMFWYRQDPGLGLRLIYFSYDVKMKEKGDIPEGYSVSREKKERFSLILESASTNQTSMYLCASRTEAYEQYFGPGTRLTVT.

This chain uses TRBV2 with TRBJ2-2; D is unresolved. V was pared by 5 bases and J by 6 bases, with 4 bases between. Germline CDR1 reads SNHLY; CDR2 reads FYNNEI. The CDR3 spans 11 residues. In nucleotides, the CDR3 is TGTGCCAGCAGTATAGCCGGGGAGCTGTTTTTT. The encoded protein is CASSIAGELFF.

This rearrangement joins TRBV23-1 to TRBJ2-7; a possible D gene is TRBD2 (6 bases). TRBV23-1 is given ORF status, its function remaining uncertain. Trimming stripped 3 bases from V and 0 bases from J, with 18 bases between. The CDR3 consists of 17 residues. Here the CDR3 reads CASSQPRGLKFSYEQYF. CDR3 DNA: TGCGCCAGCAGTCAGCCTAGGGGACTCAAATTCTCCTACGAGCAGTACTTC.

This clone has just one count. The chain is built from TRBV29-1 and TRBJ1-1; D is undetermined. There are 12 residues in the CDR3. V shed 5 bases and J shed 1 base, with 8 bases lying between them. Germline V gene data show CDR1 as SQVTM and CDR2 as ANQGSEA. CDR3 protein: CSVSRGNTEAFF. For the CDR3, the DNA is TGCAGCGTTTCCCGGGGGAACACTGAAGCTTTCTTT.

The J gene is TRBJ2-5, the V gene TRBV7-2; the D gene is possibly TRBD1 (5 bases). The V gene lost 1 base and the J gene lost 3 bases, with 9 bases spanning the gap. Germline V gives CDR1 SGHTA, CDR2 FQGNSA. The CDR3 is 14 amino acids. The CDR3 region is CASSLGGSKETQYF. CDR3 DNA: TGTGCCAGCAGCTTAGGGGGCAGTAAAGAGACCCAGTACTTC.

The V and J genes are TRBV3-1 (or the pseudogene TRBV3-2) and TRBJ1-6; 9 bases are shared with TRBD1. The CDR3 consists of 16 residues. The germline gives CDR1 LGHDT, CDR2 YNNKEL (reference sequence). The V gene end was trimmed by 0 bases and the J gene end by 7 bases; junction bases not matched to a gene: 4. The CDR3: CASSQEDRGGNSPLHF. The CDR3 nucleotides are TGTGCCAGCAGCCAAGAGGACAGGGGTGGAAATTCACCCCTCCACTTT.

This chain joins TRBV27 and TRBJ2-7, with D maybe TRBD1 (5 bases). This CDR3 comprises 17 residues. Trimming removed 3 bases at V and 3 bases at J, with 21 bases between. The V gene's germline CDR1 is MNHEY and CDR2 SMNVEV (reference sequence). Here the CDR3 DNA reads TGTGCCAGCAGTTTCAGGGCCTCTTACTTACCAAGCTACGAGCAGTACTTC. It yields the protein CASSFRASYLPSYEQYF.

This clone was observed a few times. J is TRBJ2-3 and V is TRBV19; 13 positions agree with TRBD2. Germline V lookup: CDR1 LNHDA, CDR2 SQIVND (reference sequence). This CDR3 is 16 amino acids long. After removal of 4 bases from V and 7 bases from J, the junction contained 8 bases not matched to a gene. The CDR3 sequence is CASSRGGLAGRNTQYF. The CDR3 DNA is TGTGCCAGTAGTAGGGGGGGACTAGCGGGGCGAAATACGCAGTATTTT.

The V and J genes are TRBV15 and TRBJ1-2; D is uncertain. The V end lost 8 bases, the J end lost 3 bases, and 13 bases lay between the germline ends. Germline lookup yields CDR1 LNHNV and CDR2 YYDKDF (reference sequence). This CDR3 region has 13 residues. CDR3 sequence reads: CATRRTDHYGYTF. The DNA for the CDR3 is TGTGCCACCCGGAGGACCGACCACTATGGCTACACCTTC.

This CDR3 is CASSIDGGFGQPQHF. The CDR3 region has the DNA TGTGCCAGTAGTATAGATGGGGGGTTTGGTCAGCCCCAGCATTTT. V usage is TRBV19 and J usage is TRBJ1-5; TRBD1 is a possible D gene (5 bases). CDR1 and CDR2 from the germline V gene are LNHDA and SQIVND (reference sequence). The CDR3 runs to 15 residues. The ends were cut back, 0 bases at V and 6 bases at J, with 12 bases in the middle.

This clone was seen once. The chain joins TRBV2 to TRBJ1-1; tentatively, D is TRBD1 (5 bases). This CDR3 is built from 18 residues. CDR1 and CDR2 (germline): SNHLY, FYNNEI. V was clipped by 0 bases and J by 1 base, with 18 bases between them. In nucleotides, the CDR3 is TGTGCCAGCAGTGAAGCGCGGGGCTTCTGGTCAGAGAACACTGAAGCTTTCTTT. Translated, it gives CASSEARGFWSENTEAFF.